Listed here is a single TCR beta chain. The data belong to a study of blood T cell repertoires in COVID-19. Germline V gene lookup returns CDR1 MGHRA and CDR2 YSYEKL. The CDR3 spans 13 residues. The germline V and J ends were trimmed by 1 base and 5 bases, with 8 bases remaining between them. Participants, 18 to 89 years old, spanned under 25 US areas. Participant-given clinical history determined each cohort assignment. In the original workflow: Amplification from reference gene primers served as the basis for estimated nucleated cell counts. Sequencing was performed with immunoSEQ multiplex PCR; in TCRdb, only in-frame clones are kept and a portion is missing. D and trimming were read from the DNA, whereas the V and J calls and clone size are those reported in that table. The table records almost 200,000 clones, more than 70% of them present only once.

The sample comprised PBMCs or T cells enriched from blood (not recorded which). This sequence joins TRBV4-1 and TRBJ2-5; the D is unclear. The TCR originated in a woman aged 18 to 35 who had recovered from COVID-19. This CDR3 reads CASSQVVEETQYF. In DNA, the CDR3 is TGCGCCAGCAGCCAAGTGGTAGAGGAGACCCAGTACTTC.